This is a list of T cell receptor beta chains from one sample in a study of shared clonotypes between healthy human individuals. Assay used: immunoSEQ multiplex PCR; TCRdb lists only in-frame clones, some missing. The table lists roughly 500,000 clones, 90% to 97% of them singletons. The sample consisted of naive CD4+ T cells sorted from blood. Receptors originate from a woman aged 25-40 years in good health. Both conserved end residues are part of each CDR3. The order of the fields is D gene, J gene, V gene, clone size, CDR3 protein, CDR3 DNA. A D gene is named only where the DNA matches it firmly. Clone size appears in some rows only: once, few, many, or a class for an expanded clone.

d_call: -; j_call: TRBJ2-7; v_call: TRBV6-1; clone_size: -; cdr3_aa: CASSGKTLDIYEQYF; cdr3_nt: TGTGCCAGCAGTGGAAAGACCTTAGACATCTACGAGCAGTACTTC
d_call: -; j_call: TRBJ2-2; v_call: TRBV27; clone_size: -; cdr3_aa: CASREMGGELFF; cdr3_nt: TGTGCCAGCAGGGAAATGGGGGGGGAGCTGTTTTTT
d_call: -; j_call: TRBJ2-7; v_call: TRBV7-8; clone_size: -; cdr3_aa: CASSFEKGRSYEQYF; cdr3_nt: TGTGCCAGCAGCTTTGAGAAGGGTAGATCCTACGAGCAGTACTTC
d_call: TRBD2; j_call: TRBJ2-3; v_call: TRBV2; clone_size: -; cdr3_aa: CASTAGSGRAHSGDTQYF; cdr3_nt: TGTGCCAGCACGGCGGGAAGCGGGAGGGCCCATAGTGGAGATACGCAGTATTTT
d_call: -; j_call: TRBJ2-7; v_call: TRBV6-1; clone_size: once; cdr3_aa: CASSEALRVLLSEQYF; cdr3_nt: TGTGCCAGCAGTGAAGCCCTCAGGGTTTTGCTTTCAGAGCAGTACTTC
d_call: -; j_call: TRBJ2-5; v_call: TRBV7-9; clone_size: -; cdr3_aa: CASSRDHQETQYF; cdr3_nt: TGTGCCAGCAGCCGAGACCACCAAGAGACCCAGTACTTC
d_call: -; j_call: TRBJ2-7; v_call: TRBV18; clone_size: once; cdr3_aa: CASSLNRLEGEQYF; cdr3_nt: TGTGCCAGCTCACTAAATAGGCTGGAAGGCGAGCAGTACTTC
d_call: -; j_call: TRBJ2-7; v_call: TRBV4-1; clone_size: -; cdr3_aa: CASSQEEQRFYEQYF; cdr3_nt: TGCGCCAGCAGCCAAGAAGAACAGCGGTTCTACGAGCAGTACTTC
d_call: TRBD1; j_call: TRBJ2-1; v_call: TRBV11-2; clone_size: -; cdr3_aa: CASSPFSAGGLLYNEQFF; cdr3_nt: TGTGCCAGCAGCCCCTTCTCGGCAGGGGGTCTTCTTTACAATGAGCAGTTCTTC
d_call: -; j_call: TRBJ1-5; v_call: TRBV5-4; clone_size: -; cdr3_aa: CASSLYGGALNQPQHF; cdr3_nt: TGTGCCAGCAGCTTGTATGGGGGGGCCCTCAATCAGCCCCAGCATTTT
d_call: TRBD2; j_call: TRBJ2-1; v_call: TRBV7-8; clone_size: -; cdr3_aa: CASSPPGLAGYEQFF; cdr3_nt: TGTGCCAGCAGCCCTCCGGGACTAGCGGGTTATGAGCAGTTCTTC
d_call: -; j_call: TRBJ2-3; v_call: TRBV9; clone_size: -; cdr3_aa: CASSVVGTPPDTQYF; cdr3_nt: TGTGCCAGCAGCGTAGTCGGGACCCCACCAGATACGCAGTATTTT
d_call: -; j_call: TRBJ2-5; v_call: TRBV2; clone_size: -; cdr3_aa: CASRQNVATQYF; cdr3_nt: TGTGCCAGCAGGCAAAATGTAGCGACCCAGTACTTC
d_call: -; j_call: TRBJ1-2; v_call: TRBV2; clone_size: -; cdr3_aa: CASAWTALYGYTF; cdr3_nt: TGTGCCAGCGCCTGGACAGCTCTATATGGCTACACCTTC
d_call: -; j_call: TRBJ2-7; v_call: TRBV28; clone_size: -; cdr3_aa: CASRNGVHEQYF; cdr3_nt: TGTGCCAGCAGGAATGGGGTACACGAGCAGTACTTC
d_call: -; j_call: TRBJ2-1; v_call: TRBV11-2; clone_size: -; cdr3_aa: CASSLGLYNEQFF; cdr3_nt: TGTGCCAGCAGCTTAGGACTATACAATGAGCAGTTCTTC
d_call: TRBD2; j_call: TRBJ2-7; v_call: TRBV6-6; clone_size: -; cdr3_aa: CAVRGGSFYEQYF; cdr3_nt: TGTGCCGTCCGAGGCGGGAGCTTTTACGAGCAGTACTTC
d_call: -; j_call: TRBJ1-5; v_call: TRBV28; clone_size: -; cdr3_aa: CASSWDGYQPQHF; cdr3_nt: TGTGCCAGCAGTTGGGACGGGTATCAGCCCCAGCATTTT
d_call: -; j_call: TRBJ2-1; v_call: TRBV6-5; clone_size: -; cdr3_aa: CASSYQYQYNEQFF; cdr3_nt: TGTGCCAGCAGTTACCAGTACCAGTACAATGAGCAGTTCTTC
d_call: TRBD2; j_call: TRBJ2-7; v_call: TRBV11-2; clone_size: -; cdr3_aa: CASSLWLAGGYEQYF; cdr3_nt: TGTGCCAGCAGCTTATGGCTAGCGGGGGGGTACGAGCAGTACTTC
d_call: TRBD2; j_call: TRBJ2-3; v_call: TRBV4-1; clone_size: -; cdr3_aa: CASSPLALNTQYF; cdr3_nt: TGCGCCAGCAGCCCACTAGCGTTGAATACGCAGTATTTT
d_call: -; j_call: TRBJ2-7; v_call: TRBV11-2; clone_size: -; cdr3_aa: CASSPDRTGYEQYF; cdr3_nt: TGTGCCAGCAGCCCAGATCGGACTGGCTACGAGCAGTACTTC
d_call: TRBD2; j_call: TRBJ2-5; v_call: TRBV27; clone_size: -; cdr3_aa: CASSTTSGILSQYF; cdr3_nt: TGTGCCAGCAGTACTACTAGCGGGATTCTGTCCCAGTACTTC
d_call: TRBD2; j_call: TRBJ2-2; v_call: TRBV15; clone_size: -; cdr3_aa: CATSRDLAGGKAGELFF; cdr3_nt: TGTGCCACCAGCAGAGATCTAGCGGGAGGGAAAGCCGGGGAGCTGTTTTTT
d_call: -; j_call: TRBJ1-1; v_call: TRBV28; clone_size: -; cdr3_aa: CASSTGEYTEAFF; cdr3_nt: TGTGCCAGCAGTACGGGGGAATACACTGAAGCTTTCTTT
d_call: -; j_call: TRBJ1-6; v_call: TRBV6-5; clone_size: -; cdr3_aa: CATTGDRHSPLHF; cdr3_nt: TGTGCCACGACAGGTGATCGGCACTCACCCCTCCACTTT
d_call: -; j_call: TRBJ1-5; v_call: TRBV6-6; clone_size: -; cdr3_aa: CASSYSFGGVQPQHF; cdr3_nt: TGTGCCAGCAGTTACTCATTCGGGGGCGTCCAGCCCCAGCATTTT
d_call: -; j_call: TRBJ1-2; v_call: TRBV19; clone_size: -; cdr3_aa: CATLSQGANYGYTF; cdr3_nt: TGTGCCACCCTAAGTCAGGGAGCTAACTATGGCTACACCTTC
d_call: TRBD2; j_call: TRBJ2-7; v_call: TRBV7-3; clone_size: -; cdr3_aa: CASSAGAGSYEQYF; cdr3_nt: TGTGCCAGCAGTGCGGGAGCGGGGTCCTACGAGCAGTACTTC
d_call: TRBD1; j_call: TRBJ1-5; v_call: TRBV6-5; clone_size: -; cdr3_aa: CASSQDRGRQPQHF; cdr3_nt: TGTGCCAGCAGCCAAGACAGGGGCAGGCAGCCCCAGCATTTT
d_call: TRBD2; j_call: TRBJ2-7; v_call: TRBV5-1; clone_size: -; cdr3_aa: CASSLAPRGSSSYEQYF; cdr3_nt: TGCGCCAGCAGCTTGGCCCCCCGCGGGAGCTCCTCCTACGAGCAGTACTTC
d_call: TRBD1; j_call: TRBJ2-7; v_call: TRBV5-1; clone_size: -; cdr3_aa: CASSWGTGNSYEQYF; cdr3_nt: TGCGCCAGCAGCTGGGGGACAGGGAACTCCTACGAGCAGTACTTC
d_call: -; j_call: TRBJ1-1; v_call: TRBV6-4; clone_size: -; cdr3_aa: CASRPGKNTEAFF; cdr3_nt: TGTGCCAGCAGGCCCGGTAAGAACACTGAAGCTTTCTTT
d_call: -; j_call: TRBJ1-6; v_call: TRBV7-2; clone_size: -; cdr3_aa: CASSEYRDVNSPLHF; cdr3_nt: TGTGCCAGCAGCGAGTACAGGGATGTTAATTCACCCCTCCACTTT
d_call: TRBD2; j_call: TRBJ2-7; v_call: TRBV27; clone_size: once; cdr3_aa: CASMPGLAFREQYF; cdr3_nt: TGTGCCAGCATGCCGGGACTAGCGTTCCGCGAGCAGTACTTC
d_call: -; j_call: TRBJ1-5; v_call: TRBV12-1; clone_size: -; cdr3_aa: CASSPPGQGGQPQHF; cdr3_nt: TGTGCCAGCAGCCCACCGGGACAGGGGGGTCAGCCCCAGCATTTT
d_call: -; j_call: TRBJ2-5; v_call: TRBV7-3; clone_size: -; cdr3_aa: CASSLTSLETQYF; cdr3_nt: TGTGCCAGCAGCTTAACCTCACTAGAGACCCAGTACTTC
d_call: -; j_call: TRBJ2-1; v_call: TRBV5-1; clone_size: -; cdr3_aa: CASSLQYVYRDPYNEQFF; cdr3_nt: TGCGCCAGCAGCTTGCAGTATGTCTACCGGGACCCCTACAATGAGCAGTTCTTC
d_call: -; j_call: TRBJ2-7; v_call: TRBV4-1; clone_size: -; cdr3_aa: CASSQSVLTATYEQYF; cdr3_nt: TGCGCCAGCAGCCAAAGCGTCCTAACGGCAACTTACGAGCAGTACTTC
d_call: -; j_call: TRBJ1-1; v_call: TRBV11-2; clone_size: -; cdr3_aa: CASSLEPGTNTEAFF; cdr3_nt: TGTGCCAGCAGCTTAGAACCCGGGACAAACACTGAAGCTTTCTTT
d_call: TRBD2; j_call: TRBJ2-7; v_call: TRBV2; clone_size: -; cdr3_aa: CASSSRDYTYEQYF; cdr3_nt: TGTGCCAGCAGCTCCCGGGACTACACCTACGAGCAGTACTTC
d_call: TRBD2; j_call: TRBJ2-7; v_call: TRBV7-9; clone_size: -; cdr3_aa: CASSGRTSGRIYEQYF; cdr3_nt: TGTGCCAGCAGCGGAAGGACTAGCGGGAGGATCTACGAGCAGTACTTC
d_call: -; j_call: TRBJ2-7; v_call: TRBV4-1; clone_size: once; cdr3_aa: CASSQDQAYEQYF; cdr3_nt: TGCGCCAGCAGCCAAGACCAGGCTTACGAGCAGTACTTC
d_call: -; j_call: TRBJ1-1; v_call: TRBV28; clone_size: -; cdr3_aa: CASSLGGSPGYTEAFF; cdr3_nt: TGTGCCAGCAGTTTAGGGGGGTCCCCTGGGTACACTGAAGCTTTCTTT
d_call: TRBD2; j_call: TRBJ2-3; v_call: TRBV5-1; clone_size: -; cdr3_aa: CASSFASGRAGDTQYF; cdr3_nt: TGCGCCAGCAGCTTCGCTAGCGGGAGGGCCGGGGATACGCAGTATTTT
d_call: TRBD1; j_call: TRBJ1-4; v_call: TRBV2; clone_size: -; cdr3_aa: CASSVQGGINEKLFF; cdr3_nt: TGTGCCAGCAGTGTCCAGGGGGGAATTAATGAAAAACTGTTTTTT
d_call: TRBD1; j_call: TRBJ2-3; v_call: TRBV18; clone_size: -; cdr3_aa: CASSTPGQGDIDTQYF; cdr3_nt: TGTGCCAGCTCAACACCGGGACAGGGGGATATAGATACGCAGTATTTT
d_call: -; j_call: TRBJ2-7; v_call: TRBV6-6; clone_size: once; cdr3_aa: CASGLGGPSYEQYF; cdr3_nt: TGTGCCAGCGGATTGGGGGGCCCCTCCTACGAGCAGTACTTC
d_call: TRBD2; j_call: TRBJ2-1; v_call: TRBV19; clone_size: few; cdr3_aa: CASRRTSGSDEQFF; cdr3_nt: TGTGCCAGTAGAAGGACGAGCGGGAGCGATGAGCAGTTCTTC
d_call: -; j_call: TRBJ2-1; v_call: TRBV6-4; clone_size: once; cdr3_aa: CASITIPYLYNEQFF; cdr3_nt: TGTGCCAGCATTACAATCCCTTACCTCTACAATGAGCAGTTCTTC
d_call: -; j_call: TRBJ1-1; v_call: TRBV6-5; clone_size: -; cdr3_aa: CASRYEAEAFF; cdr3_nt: TGTGCCAGCAGATACGAGGCTGAAGCTTTCTTT
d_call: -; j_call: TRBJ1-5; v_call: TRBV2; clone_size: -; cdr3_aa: CASSQGSYQPQHF; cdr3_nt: TGTGCCAGCAGTCAAGGTTCCTATCAGCCCCAGCATTTT
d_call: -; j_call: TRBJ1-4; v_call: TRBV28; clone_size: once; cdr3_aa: CASRQRVEKLFF; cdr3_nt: TGTGCCAGCAGGCAGAGGGTAGAAAAACTGTTTTTT
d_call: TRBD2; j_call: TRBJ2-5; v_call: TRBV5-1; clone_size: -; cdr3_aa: CASSLSSGRVGETQYF; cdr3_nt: TGCGCCAGCAGCCTATCTAGCGGGAGGGTTGGAGAGACCCAGTACTTC